The entry below describes one T cell receptor (beta chain). The antigen it recognizes is unknown. Base quality data are lacking; no much larger clone is found one base away. The data were taken from a study of vaccination and CD4 T cells after COVID-19 (dated 2022 in TCRdb). With regard to the full study: SARS-CoV-2 positivity had been established in the convalescent patients by nasal swab PCR, and mild disease was recorded in roughly 10 of these patients and severe disease in one. Culture stimuli were overlapping spike peptide pools from SARS-CoV-2 and from the common cold coronaviruses HCoV-NL63, HCoV-OC43 and HCoV-229E. The spike-specific CD4+ TCR repertoire was compared before and after mRNA vaccination in 10 COVID-19 convalescent patients and several infection-naive healthy vaccine recipients. In control cultures, a CEFX viral epitope pool was used as positive control, an HIV-1 Nef peptide pool was used as negative control, or no peptide was added. Post-COVID blood samples from convalescent patients were collected a median of 101 days after diagnosis, with a range of 35 to 161 days. In the convalescent cohort there were six males and four females, among whom were two Hispanic individuals, seven Caucasians, two Asians and one multiracial person. Two doses of either the Pfizer-BioNTech BNT162b2 vaccine (n=8) or the Moderna mRNA-1273 vaccine (n=2) were administered to participants. Post-vaccine blood samples were taken a median of approximately 76 days after the second vaccine dose, with a range of roughly 13 to 250 days. Broader findings and caveats from the paper: In convalescent patients, a median approximately 86% of post-vaccine SARS-CoV-2-reactive clones were detected only after vaccination, suggesting vaccine-specific priming. Of the vaccine-specific clones found in convalescent patients, nearly all (304 of 307) were mono-reactive for SARS-CoV-2 spike instead of being cross-reactive with common cold coronaviruses. Although the median number of SARS-CoV-2-reactive clonotypes went up from roughly 20 after infection to some 40 after vaccination, the increase was not significant. The study included relatively few convalescent patients and did not analyze early timepoints after natural infection.

The treatment or condition label here, explained by the study, means: roughly 10-day PBMC culture with coronavirus spike peptide pools or control peptides (ViraFEST assay). The ViraFEST assay, used in the study, expanded antigen-specific T cells with peptide pools and then identified the expanded clonotypes through TCR sequencing. The convalescent patients' positive SARS-CoV-2 PCR tests fell between March and December 2020, which was before the Alpha, Beta and Delta variants emerged in the United States. PBMCs were cultured at approximately 2 million per well in IMDM supplemented with approximately 5.3% human AB serum and 8.5 to 10 IU/ml IL-2, with roughly 9.5 ug/ml peptide pools added. On days 3 and 7, half of the culture medium was replaced with fresh IL-2-containing medium. CD4+ T cells were isolated after 10 days of culture through negative selection using the EasySep CD4+ T cell isolation kit. Ficoll-Paque Plus gradient centrifugation was used to isolate PBMCs from whole blood, and the isolated PBMCs were then either used fresh or cryopreserved at -140C. Each culture condition was generally run in triplicate wells.

Clipping removes 2 bases from V and 4 bases from J, with 6 as the unmatched junction base count. As encoded in the germline V gene, CDR1 is MNHEY while CDR2 is SVGEGT. The CDR3 goes from the cysteine to the phenylalanine over 17 residues. CDR3 DNA only is kept here, 51 bases in frame from base 1. Receptor libraries were prepared by PCR. At the Johns Hopkins FTIC core, DNA from the cultured CD4+ T cells underwent TCR sequencing with the Oncomine TCR Beta short-read assay. The QIAamp micro DNA kit was used to extract genomic DNA from the cultured CD4+ T cells. The Oncomine TCR Beta libraries from cultured CD4+ T cells were pooled using unique dual indexes and then sequenced on an Illumina iSeq 100. The study's own analysis went as follows. Non-productive sequences were removed, and CDR3s not starting with C, not ending with F or W, or shorter than 7 amino acids were discarded. Antigen-specific clonotypes were identified with the MANAFEST web application by comparing peptide-stimulated wells with reference and other culture wells. For a clone to be called positive, the clone needed an FDR below 0.05, an odds ratio above 5, and a productive frequency above 0.1% in at least two of three replicate wells. A clonotype counted as cross-reactive if it showed significant expansion both in the SARS-CoV-2 spike wells and in at least one common cold coronavirus spike condition. CDR3 homology was assessed with Levenshtein distances (stringdist) and unrooted phylogenetic trees (ape) in R version 3.6.1. TCRdb reprocessing: public reads trimmed at Q25 with fastp, clones called with MiXCR, in-frame beta chains kept. Records with the same CDR3 protein are collapsed into one entry carrying the most frequent genes and DNA. TCRdb, not the original authors, processed these V and J calls. Present in this sample are fewer than 20,000 distinct CDR3 sequences, roughly half of which were seen just once. Approximately 31% of the sample comes from the top ten.

The specimen comprised cultured CD4+ T cells from blood, sampled after SARS-CoV-2 vaccination. This sequence uses TRBV6-2 or TRBV6-3 and TRBJ2-3, with 13 bases matching TRBD2. The TCR comes from a human donor with COVID-19. The DNA is as follows: TGTGCCAGCAGTTACAGCCAACTAGCGGGGGGGCCAGATACGCAGTATTTT. It codes for CASSYSQLAGGPDTQYF.